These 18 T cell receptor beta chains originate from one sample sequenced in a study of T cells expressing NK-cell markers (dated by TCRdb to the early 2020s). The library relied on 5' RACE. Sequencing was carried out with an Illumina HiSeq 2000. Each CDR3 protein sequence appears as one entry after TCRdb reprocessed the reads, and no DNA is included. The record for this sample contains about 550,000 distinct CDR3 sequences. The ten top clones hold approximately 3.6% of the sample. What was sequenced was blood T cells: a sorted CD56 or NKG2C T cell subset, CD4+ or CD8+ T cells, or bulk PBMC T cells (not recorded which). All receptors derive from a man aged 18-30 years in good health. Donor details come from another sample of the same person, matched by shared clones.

The CDR3 loop is CASSYSLSSSTDTQYF. The chain is built from TRBV6-5 and TRBJ2-3. Germline assignment: CDR1 MNHEY and CDR2 SVGAGI. The CDR3 runs 16 residues.

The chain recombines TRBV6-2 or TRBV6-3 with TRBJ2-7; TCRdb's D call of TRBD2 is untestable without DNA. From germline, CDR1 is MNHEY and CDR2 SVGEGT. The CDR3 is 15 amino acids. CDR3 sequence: CASSYSGLGGNEQYF.

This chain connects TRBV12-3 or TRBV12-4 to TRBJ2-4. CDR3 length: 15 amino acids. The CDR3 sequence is CASSNSGTAKNIQYF.

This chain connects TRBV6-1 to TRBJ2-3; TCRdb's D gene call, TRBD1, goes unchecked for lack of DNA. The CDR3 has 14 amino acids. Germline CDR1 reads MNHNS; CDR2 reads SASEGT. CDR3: CASSEVGPPDTQYF.

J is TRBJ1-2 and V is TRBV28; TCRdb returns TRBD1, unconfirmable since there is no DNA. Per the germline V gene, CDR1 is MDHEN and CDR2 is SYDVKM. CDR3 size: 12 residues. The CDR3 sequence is CASSPQGGGYTF.

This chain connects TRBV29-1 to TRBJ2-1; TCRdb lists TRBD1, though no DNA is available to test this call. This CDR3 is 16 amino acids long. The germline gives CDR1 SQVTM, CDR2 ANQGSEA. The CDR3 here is CSVEEFGRTGEDEQFF.

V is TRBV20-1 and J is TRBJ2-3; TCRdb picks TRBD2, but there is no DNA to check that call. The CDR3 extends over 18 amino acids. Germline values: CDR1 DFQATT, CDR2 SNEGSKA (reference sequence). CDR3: CSARPLAGGPGSLDTQYF.

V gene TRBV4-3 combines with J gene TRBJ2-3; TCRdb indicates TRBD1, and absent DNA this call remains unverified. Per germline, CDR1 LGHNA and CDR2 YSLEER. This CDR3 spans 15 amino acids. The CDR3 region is CASSPRLGTTDTQYF.

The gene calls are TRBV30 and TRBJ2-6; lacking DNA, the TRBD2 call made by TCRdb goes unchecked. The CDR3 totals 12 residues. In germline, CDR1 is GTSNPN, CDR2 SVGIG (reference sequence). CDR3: CAAGSGANVLTF. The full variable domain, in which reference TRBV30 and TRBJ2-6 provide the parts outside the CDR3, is SQTIHQWPATLVQPVGSPLSLECTVEGTSNPNLYWYRQAAGRGLQLLFYSVGIGQISSEVPQNLSASRPQDRQFILSSKKLLLSDSGFYLCAAGSGANVLTFGAGSRLTVL.

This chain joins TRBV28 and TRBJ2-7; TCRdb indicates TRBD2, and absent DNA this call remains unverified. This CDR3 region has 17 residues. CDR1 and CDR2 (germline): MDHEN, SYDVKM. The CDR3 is CASSSQEGLAVPYEQYF.

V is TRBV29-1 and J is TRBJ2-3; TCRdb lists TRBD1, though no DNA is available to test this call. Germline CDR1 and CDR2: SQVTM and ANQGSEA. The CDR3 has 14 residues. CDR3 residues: CSTIVGQSTDTQYF.

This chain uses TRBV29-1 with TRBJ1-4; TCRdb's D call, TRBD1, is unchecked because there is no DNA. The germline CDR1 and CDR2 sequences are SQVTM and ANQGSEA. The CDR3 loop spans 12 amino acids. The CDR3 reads CSVGGGVEKLFF.

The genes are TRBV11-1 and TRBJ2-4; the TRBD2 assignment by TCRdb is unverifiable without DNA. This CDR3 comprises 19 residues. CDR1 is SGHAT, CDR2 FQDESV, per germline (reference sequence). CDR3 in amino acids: CASFTTSELRTTDKNIQYF.

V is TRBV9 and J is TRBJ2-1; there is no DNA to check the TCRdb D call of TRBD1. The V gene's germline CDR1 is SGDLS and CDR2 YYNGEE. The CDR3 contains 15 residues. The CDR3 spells CASSVGQGSYNEQFF.

CDR3 protein: CASSPGAGVESNEQFF. J is TRBJ2-1 and V is TRBV6-1; TCRdb returns TRBD2, unconfirmable since there is no DNA. This CDR3 has 16 amino acids. CDR1 is MNHNS and CDR2 is SASEGT in the germline V gene.

CDR3 residues: CASSNAGRRYNEQFF. The rearrangement links TRBV11-2 to TRBJ2-1; there is no DNA to check the TCRdb D call of TRBD2. Germline CDR1 is SGHAT and CDR2 is FQNNGV. The CDR3 contains 15 residues.

CDR3 loop: CASSPYNPGLDEQFF. The V gene is TRBV12-3 or TRBV12-4, the J gene TRBJ2-1; TCRdb calls TRBD1, which cannot be checked without DNA. CDR3 length: 15 amino acids.

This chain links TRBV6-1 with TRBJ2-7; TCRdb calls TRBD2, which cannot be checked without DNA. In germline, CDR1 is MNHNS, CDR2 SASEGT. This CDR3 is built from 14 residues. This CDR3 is CASSEETSGWEQYF.